These 8 T cell receptor beta chains originate from one sample sequenced in a study of T cell responses to AZD1222 COVID-19 vaccine. Clones were read by immunoSEQ multiplex PCR, and TCRdb kept only the in-frame ones, dropping some. The sample consists of 110,000 to 150,000 clones, about 92% of them appearing once. Specimen: peripheral blood, collected after recovery from COVID-19. These receptors were taken from an adult who had recovered from COVID-19.

This chain links TRBV10-3 with TRBJ2-5, with TRBD1 matching 7 bases. From germline, CDR1 is ENHRY and CDR2 SYGVKD. The J segment lost 0 bases and the V segment lost 5 bases, leaving 12 bases of the junction unmatched. The CDR3 has 17 amino acids. In nucleotides, the CDR3 is TGTGCCATCAGTAAATACCAAGGGACAGAGTACCAAGAGACCCAGTACTTC. Protein: CAISKYQGTEYQETQYF.

This chain links TRBV5-1 with TRBJ2-1; no firm D call. Per germline, CDR1 SGHRS and CDR2 YFSETQ. This CDR3 comprises 11 residues. Trimming took off 4 bases at V and 10 bases at J, with 9 bases between the two ends. The CDR3 coding sequence is TGCGCCAGCAGCACACAGCGAGAGCAGTTCTTC. It codes for CASSTQREQFF.

The genes are TRBV19 and TRBJ1-5; D ambiguous. Trimming pared 5 bases from V and 3 bases from J, leaving 20 bases between. The CDR3 spans 17 residues. The germline gives CDR1 LNHDA, CDR2 SQIVND (reference sequence). The CDR3 DNA is TGTGCCAGTAGTTCCCCGGGCAGGCTAGCTTCCAATCAGCCCCAGCATTTT. It translates to CASSSPGRLASNQPQHF.

The chain is built from TRBV19 and TRBJ1-1, with D possibly being TRBD1 (6 bases). V shed 4 bases and J shed 6 bases, with 24 bases lying between them. The CDR3 consists of 17 residues. CDR1 is LNHDA, CDR2 SQIVND, per germline (reference sequence). The CDR3 here is CASSTPGQMALKAEAFF. CDR3 nucleotide sequence: TGTGCCAGTAGTACACCGGGACAAATGGCGTTGAAAGCTGAAGCTTTCTTT.

The chain is built from TRBV4-1 and TRBJ1-6; D not resolved. This CDR3 has 14 residues. Trimming shortened V by 2 bases and J by 2 bases, and 4 bases separated the two germline ends. Germline V gives CDR1 MGHRA, CDR2 YSYEKL. This chain's CDR3 is CASSQLPYNSPLHF. The CDR3 DNA follows: TGCGCCAGCAGCCAACTACCCTATAATTCACCCCTCCACTTT.

V and J are TRBV29-1 and TRBJ2-1; unclear D gene. In germline, CDR1 is SQVTM, CDR2 ANQGSEA. Trimming removed 3 bases from V and 0 bases from J, with 6 bases in between. The CDR3 sequence is 13 residues long. The CDR3 DNA reads TGCAGCGTTGACGGCGGCTCCTACAATGAGCAGTTCTTC. As protein: CSVDGGSYNEQFF.

V gene TRBV2 combines with J gene TRBJ2-1; perhaps TRBD1 as D (5 bases). Germline V gene data show CDR1 as SNHLY and CDR2 as FYNNEI. The CDR3 consists of 15 residues. The ends were cut back, 6 bases at V and 1 base at J, with 13 bases in the middle. In DNA form, the CDR3 reads TGTGCCAGCAGGGTCAGGGCAACTTCCTACAATGAGCAGTTCTTC. Translated: CASRVRATSYNEQFF.

The rearrangement uses TRBV2 and TRBJ1-6, with D tentatively TRBD1 (6 bases). CDR1 SNHLY and CDR2 FYNNEI come from the germline V gene. There are 15 residues in the CDR3. Between the trimmed V and J ends, which lost 8 bases and 7 bases, there was a span of 18 bases. In DNA form, the CDR3 reads TGTGCCAGCGTTCCCAGGGGAAGTTCGAATTCACCCCTCCACTTT. Translated, it gives CASVPRGSSNSPLHF.